This is a list of T cell receptor beta chains from one sample in a study of cytomegalovirus exposure and HLA in healthy donors. Method: immunoSEQ multiplex PCR; TCRdb's copy keeps in-frame clones and lacks some. The profile covers 80,000 to 100,000 clones, with roughly nine tenths appearing a single time and about 5.7% taken by the ten largest. Sequencing was performed on PBMCs. The receptors come from a man aged 18 to 29 in good health and CMV-seropositive. CDR3s include the opening cysteine and the closing phenylalanine or tryptophan. The D gene is left open where the match is weak. A row's size may be missing; if present it is once, few, many or a size class.

j_call v_call clone_size d_call cdr3_aa cdr3_nt
TRBJ2-2 TRBV14 NA NA CASSQELDLGGELFF TGTGCCAGCAGCCAAGAACTAGATCTAGGTGGGGAGCTGTTTTTT
TRBJ2-4 TRBV19 NA NA CASRETGPGIQYF TGTGCCAGTAGGGAGACGGGTCCGGGCATTCAGTACTTC
TRBJ1-6 TRBV19 NA NA CASRGYRAANSPLHF TGTGCCAGTAGGGGCTACAGGGCCGCTAATTCACCCCTCCACTTT
TRBJ2-7 TRBV7-6 NA TRBD2 CASSFGSSSGSYEQYF TGTGCCAGCAGCTTCGGCAGCTCTAGCGGATCCTACGAGCAGTACTTC
TRBJ2-6 TRBV5-1 NA NA CASSDIRGVGANVLTF TGCGCCAGCAGCGATATTCGGGGTGTCGGGGCCAACGTCCTGACTTTC
TRBJ2-7 TRBV5-4 NA NA CASSLDRSYEQYF TGTGCCAGCAGCCTCGACAGATCCTACGAGCAGTACTTC
TRBJ1-1 TRBV5-1 NA NA CASSLGREPMAEAFF TGCGCCAGCAGCTTGGGACGGGAGCCGATGGCTGAAGCTTTCTTT
TRBJ1-1 TRBV7-7 once NA CASSAGQNTEAFF TGTGCCAGCAGCGCAGGCCAGAACACTGAAGCTTTCTTT
TRBJ1-2 TRBV29-1 NA TRBD1 CSVEEIGTGEWYGYTF TGCAGCGTTGAAGAAATCGGGACAGGGGAATGGTATGGCTACACCTTC
TRBJ1-2 TRBV19 NA NA CASSTRQVADGYTF TGTGCCAGTAGTACTAGACAGGTCGCCGATGGCTACACCTTC